This entry features one TCR beta chain sequence. What it binds is unknown. Germline and junction disagree at one end, which may indicate a read error. The data belong to a study of OX40 agonist ivuxolimab in advanced cancers. Background on the study: Prior anti-PD-1, anti-PD-L1 or anti-CTLA-4 therapy did not bar entry, and approximately 40% had some.

The study's findings and limits: Compared with CD4+, CD8+ T cells on average had more expanded clones. In a subset of nonresponders, normalized T-cell clonal expansion was also low.

TCRdb keeps only in-frame clones here, not all; method: immunoSEQ multiplex PCR. The sample includes fewer than 90,000 clones, almost 95% of them seen just once. This CDR3 has 13 amino acids. Germline lookup yields CDR1 SSHAT and CDR2 FNYEAQ (reference sequence). This chain links TRBV7-7 with TRBJ2-7; TRBD1 is a possible D gene (5 bases). The clonotype originates from an adult with an advanced solid tumor such as melanoma, head and neck, liver or kidney cancer. Sequenced material: CD4+ or CD8+ T cells sorted from blood, taken in a trial of the OX40 agonist ivuxolimab. CDR3: CASSFRRVYEQYF. The DNA of the CDR3 is TGTGCTAGCAGCTTCCGCAGGGTTTACGAGCAGTACTTC.